These 10 T cell receptor beta chains were sequenced from one sample in a study of T-cell memory formation after mild COVID-19. One entry per CDR3 protein, called by TCRdb with MiXCR from the 5' RACE reads. The sample comprises a few hundred thousand distinct CDR3 sequences, around 28% of which are singletons, and about 13% rests with the top ten. The sample consisted of PBMCs or a T cell subset sorted from them (not recorded which). These receptors were obtained from an adult woman who had mild COVID-19 (a few samples of this study predate the infection). Cell type and time point are not known.

In this sample, this clonotype turned up once. The chain employs TRBV4-1 and TRBJ1-1, with TRBD1 matching 7 bases. Unmatched junction bases numbered 0, after V lost 1 base and J lost 1 base. The CDR3 consists of 14 residues. Per germline, CDR1 MGHRA and CDR2 YSYEKL. The CDR3 reads CASSQGQGNTEAFF. CDR3 coding DNA: TGCGCCAGCAGCCAAGGACAGGGGAACACTGAAGCTTTCTTT.

This clonotype was found a few times. The V call is TRBV4-3, the J call TRBJ2-5; 7 bases are a match to TRBD2. The CDR3 length is 16 residues. V gave up 0 bases and J gave up 2 bases; unmatched junction bases: 6. Germline V gene lookup returns CDR1 LGHNA and CDR2 YSLEER. The chain's CDR3 is CASSQDSSGIQETQYF. CDR3 nucleotide sequence: TGCGCCAGCAGCCAAGATTCTAGCGGAATACAAGAGACCCAGTACTTC.

The gene calls are TRBV5-1 and TRBJ2-3; D could derive from TRBD1 or TRBD2 (6 bases each). V was pared by 7 bases and J by 0 bases, with 12 bases between. Germline CDR1 is SGHRS and CDR2 is YFSETQ. This CDR3 contains 14 residues. The CDR3 DNA is TGCGCCAGCGGCGGGACAACTAGCACAGATACGCAGTATTTT. Protein: CASGGTTSTDTQYF.

The CDR3 loop is CASSQTLADSYNEQFF. The CDR3 DNA reads as TGTGCCAGCAGCCAGACTCTAGCGGATTCCTACAATGAGCAGTTCTTC. The rearrangement links TRBV4-2 to TRBJ2-1, with 7 bases identical to TRBD2. Per the germline V gene, CDR1 is LGHNA and CDR2 is YNFKEQ. Germline trimming cut 3 bases from V and 1 base from J; bases unmatched to any gene: 6. This CDR3 comprises 16 residues.

The genes are TRBV2 and TRBJ2-1; 9 bases are shared with TRBD1. V gave up 6 bases and J gave up 8 bases; unmatched junction bases: 8. The CDR3 is 14 amino acids. CDR1 and CDR2 from the germline V gene are SNHLY and FYNNEI. CDR3 loop: CASRDGTGNYEQFF. The CDR3 nucleotides read TGTGCCAGCAGGGACGGGACAGGGAACTATGAGCAGTTCTTC.

The V gene is TRBV3-1, the J gene TRBJ1-1, with D unresolved. The CDR3 is 15 residues long. V lost 1 base and J 1 base, leaving 10 bases between the germline ends. Germline CDR1 and CDR2: LGHDT and YNNKEL (reference sequence). In DNA form, the CDR3 reads TGTGCCAGCAGCCAAGTAGTCTGGGGGAACACTGAAGCTTTCTTT. Amino acid sequence: CASSQVVWGNTEAFF. Using reference TRBV3-1 and TRBJ1-1 for the parts outside the CDR3, the full variable domain is DTAVSQTPKYLVTQMGNDKSIKCEQNLGHDTMYWYKQDSKKFLKIMFSYNNKELIINETVPNRFSPKSPDKAHLNLHINSLELGDSAVYFCASSQVVWGNTEAFFGQGTRLTVV.

V is TRBV25-1 and J is TRBJ2-7; 8 bases line up with TRBD1. Germline V gene data show CDR1 as MGHDK and CDR2 as SYGVNS. The V segment lost 7 bases and the J segment 3 bases; nucleotides outside the gene matches: 8. The CDR3 is made up of 14 amino acids. CDR3 DNA sequence: TGTGCCAGCAATAGAGCAGGGGGCTTCTACGAGCAGTACTTC. Translation: CASNRAGGFYEQYF.

This clonotype was picked up a small number of times. The chain employs TRBV6-5 and TRBJ2-1; D may be TRBD1 (6 bases). Trimming removed 5 bases from V and 14 bases from J, with 16 bases in between. Germline V gene lookup returns CDR1 MNHEY and CDR2 SVGAGI. This CDR3 comprises 12 residues. CDR3 loop: CASSKAGRGKFF. In DNA, the CDR3 is TGTGCCAGCAGTAAGGCGGGCAGGGGAAAGTTCTTC.

The chain carries TRBV28 and TRBJ2-1, with D possibly being TRBD1 (5 bases). The germline CDR1 and CDR2 sequences are MDHEN and SYDVKM. V lost 8 bases, J lost 8 bases, and 25 bases lay in between. The CDR3 loop spans 16 amino acids. The DNA for the CDR3 is TGTGCCAGCGGGGTTACGTATGGGGCTGGCTTCTATGAGCAGTTCTTC. Protein: CASGVTYGAGFYEQFF.

The V call is TRBV12-3 or TRBV12-4, the J call TRBJ2-3, with 10 bases lining up with TRBD2. CDR3 length equals 16 residues. Trimming removed 5 bases from V and 0 bases from J; junction bases left unmatched: 5. DNA for the CDR3: TGTGCCAGCAGTAGTAGCGGGGGGACTAGCACAGATACGCAGTATTTT. It specifies CASSSSGGTSTDTQYF.